This TCR beta chain was observed in a study of shared clonotypes between healthy human individuals. Study-level information: A donor's plate count was three for CD4 naive and three for CD4 memory; CD8 naive had two and CD8 memory one.

Authors' processing steps: Quality scores were absent from the junction-only immunoSEQ sequences, so filtering differed. The protocol was immunoSEQ multiplex PCR, while the TCRdb copy is restricted to in-frame clones and leaves out a portion. D and trimming were read from the DNA, whereas the V and J calls and clone size are those reported in that table. Found here are over 750,000 clones, about 96% of them singletons; the top ten hold around 0.21%. V lost 11 bases, J lost 2 bases, and 9 bases stayed unmatched. CDR1 is LNHDA, CDR2 SQIVND, per germline (reference sequence). The length of the CDR3 is 13 residues. The naive CD8 population came from CD45RO-negative cells selected for CCR7, without terminally differentiated effector memory CD45RA+ cells.

The TCR comes from a man younger than 40 in good health. The chain combines TRBV19 with TRBJ2-7; 7 positions match TRBD1. Sequencing used naive CD8+ T cells sorted from blood. CDR3 region: CAVRQGGTYEQYF. For the CDR3, the DNA is TGTGCCGTGAGACAGGGCGGAACCTACGAGCAGTACTTC.